This T cell receptor beta chain was retrieved from a study of CD8 T cells in Susac syndrome. CDR1 SGDLS and CDR2 YYNGEE come from the germline V gene. Trimming removed 0 bases from V and 3 bases from J, with 12 bases in between. The CDR3 runs to 15 residues. Random hexamers were used to reverse transcribe 0.5 to 1 ug of RNA. TCRdb recomputed calls from the immunoSEQ multiplex PCR reads with MiXCR, one row per CDR3 protein. The sample holds about 150,000 distinct CDR3 sequences, 85% to 95% seen once. This rearrangement joins TRBV9 to TRBJ2-5; possibly TRBD1 or TRBD2 for D (5 bases each). Specimen: CD4+ T cells from PBMCs. The sequence came from a human donor with Susac syndrome. The CDR3 DNA is TGTGCCAGCAGCGTAGCGGGGACGGAAAAAGAGACCCAGTACTTC. Its protein product is CASSVAGTEKETQYF.